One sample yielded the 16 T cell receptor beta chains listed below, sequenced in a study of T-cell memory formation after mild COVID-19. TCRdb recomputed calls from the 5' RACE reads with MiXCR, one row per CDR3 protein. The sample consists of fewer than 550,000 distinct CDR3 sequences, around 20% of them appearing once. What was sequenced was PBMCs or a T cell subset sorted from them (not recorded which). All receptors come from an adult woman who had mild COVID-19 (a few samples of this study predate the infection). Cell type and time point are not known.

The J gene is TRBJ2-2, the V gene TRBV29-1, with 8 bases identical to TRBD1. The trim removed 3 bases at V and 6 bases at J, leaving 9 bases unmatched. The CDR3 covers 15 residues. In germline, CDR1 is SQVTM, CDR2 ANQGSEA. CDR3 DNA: TGCAGCGTTGATTGGGGGCAGGGGGCGCCCGGGGAGCTGTTTTTT. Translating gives CSVDWGQGAPGELFF.

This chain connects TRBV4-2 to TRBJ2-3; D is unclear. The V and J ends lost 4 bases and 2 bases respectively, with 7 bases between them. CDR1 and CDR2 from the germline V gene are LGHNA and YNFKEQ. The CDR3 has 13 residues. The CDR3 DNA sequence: TGTGCCAGCAGCCCCCGGCCCACAGATACGCAGTATTTT. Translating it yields CASSPRPTDTQYF.

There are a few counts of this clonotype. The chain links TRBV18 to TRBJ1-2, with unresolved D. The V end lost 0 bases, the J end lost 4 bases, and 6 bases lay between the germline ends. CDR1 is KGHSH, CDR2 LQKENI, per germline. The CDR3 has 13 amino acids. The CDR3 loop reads CASSPPSGYGYTF. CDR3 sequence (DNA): TGTGCCAGCTCACCACCTAGCGGCTATGGCTACACCTTC.

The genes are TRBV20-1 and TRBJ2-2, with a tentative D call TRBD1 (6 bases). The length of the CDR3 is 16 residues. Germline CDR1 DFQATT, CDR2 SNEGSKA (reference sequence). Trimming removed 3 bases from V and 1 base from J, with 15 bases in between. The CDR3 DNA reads TGCAGTGCTAGGCTCAATGGGGGCTTGAACACCGGGGAGCTGTTTTTT. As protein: CSARLNGGLNTGELFF.

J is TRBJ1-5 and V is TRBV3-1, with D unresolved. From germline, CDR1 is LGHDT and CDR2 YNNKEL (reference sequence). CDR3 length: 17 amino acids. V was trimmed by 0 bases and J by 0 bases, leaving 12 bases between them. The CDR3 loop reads CASSQDMAGRSNQPQHF. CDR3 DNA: TGTGCCAGCAGCCAAGATATGGCAGGTCGTAGCAATCAGCCCCAGCATTTT.

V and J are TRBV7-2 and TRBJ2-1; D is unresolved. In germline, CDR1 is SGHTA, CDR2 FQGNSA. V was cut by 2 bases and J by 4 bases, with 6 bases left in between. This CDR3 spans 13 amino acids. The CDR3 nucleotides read TGTGCCAGCAGCTTACAGATGTACAATGAGCAGTTCTTC. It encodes CASSLQMYNEQFF.

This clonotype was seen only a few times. CDR3 amino acids: CASSGGQPQHF. The CDR3 nucleotides read TGTGCCAGCAGTGGGGGTCAGCCCCAGCATTTT. The chain combines TRBV2 with TRBJ1-5; D gene ambiguous. The CDR3 covers 11 residues. Between the trimmed V and J ends, which lost 4 bases and 6 bases, there was a span of 4 bases. Germline values: CDR1 SNHLY, CDR2 FYNNEI.

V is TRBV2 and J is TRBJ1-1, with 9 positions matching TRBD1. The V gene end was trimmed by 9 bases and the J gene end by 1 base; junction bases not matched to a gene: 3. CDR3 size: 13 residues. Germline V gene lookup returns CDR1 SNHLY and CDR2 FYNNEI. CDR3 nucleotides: TGTGCCAGAAAGGACAGGGGGAACACTGAAGCTTTCTTT. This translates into CARKDRGNTEAFF. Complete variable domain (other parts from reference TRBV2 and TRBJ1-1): EPEVTQTPSHQVTQMGQEVILRCVPISNHLYFYWYRQILGQKVEFLVSFYNNEISEKSEIFDDQFSVERPDGSNFTLKIRSTKLEDSAMYFCARKDRGNTEAFFGQGTRLTVV.

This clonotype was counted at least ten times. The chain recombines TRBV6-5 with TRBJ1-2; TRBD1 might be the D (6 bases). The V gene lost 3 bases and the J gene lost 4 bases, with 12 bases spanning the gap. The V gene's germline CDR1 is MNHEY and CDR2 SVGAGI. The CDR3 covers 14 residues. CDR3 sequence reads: CASSYGQGSYGYTF. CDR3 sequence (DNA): TGTGCCAGCAGTTATGGGCAGGGGTCCTATGGCTACACCTTC.

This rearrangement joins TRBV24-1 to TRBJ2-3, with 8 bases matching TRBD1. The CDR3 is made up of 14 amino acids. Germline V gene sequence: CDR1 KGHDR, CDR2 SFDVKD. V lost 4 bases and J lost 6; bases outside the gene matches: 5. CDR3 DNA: TGTGCCACCAGTGACTCGGACAGGGTCGATACGCAGTATTTT. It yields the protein CATSDSDRVDTQYF.

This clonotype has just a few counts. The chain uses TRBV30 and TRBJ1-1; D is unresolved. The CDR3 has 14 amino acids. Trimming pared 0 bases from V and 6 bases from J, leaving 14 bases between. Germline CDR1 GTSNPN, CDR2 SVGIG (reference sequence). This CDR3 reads CAWSVPGMIPEAFF. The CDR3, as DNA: TGTGCCTGGAGTGTACCGGGGATGATACCTGAAGCTTTCTTT.

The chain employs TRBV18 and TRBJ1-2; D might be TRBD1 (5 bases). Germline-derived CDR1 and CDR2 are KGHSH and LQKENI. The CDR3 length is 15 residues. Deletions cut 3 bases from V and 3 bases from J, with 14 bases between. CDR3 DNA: TGTGCCAGCTCACCGGGGACGGCGGTGGACTATGGCTACACCTTC. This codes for CASSPGTAVDYGYTF.

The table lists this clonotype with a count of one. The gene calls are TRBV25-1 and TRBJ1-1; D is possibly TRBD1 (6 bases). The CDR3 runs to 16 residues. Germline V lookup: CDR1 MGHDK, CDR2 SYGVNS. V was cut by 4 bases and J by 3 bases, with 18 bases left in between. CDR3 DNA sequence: TGTGCCAGCAGTGGCCCCTCCGAAGGGGGGGACACTGAAGCTTTCTTT. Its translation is CASSGPSEGGDTEAFF. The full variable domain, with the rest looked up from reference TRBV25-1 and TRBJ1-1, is EADIYQTPRYLVIGTGKKITLECSQTMGHDKMYWYQQDPGMELHLIHYSYGVNSTEKGDLSSESTVSRIRTEHFPLTLESARPSHTSQYLCASSGPSEGGDTEAFFGQGTRLTVV.

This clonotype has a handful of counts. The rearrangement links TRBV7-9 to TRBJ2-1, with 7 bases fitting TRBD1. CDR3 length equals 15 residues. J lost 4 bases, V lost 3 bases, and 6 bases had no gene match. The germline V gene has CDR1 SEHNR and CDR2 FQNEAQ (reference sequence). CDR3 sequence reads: CASSFGDSRYNEQFF. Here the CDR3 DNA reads TGTGCCAGCAGCTTCGGGGACAGCCGTTACAATGAGCAGTTCTTC.

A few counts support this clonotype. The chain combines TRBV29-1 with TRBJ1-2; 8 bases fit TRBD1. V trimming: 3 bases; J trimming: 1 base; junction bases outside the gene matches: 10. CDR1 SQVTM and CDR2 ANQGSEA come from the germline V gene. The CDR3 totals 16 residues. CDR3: CSVDPGQVLFNYGYTF. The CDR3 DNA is TGCAGCGTTGACCCGGGACAGGTTCTATTTAACTATGGCTACACCTTC.

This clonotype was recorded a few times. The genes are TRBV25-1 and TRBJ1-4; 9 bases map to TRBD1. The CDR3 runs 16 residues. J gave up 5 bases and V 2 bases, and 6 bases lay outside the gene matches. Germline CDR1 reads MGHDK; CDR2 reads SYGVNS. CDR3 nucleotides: TGTGCCAGCAGTGAAAAACCGGGACAGGGAAATGAAAAACTGTTTTTT. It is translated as CASSEKPGQGNEKLFF.